What follows are 20 T cell receptor beta chains derived from one specimen sequenced in a study of T cells in Graves' hyperthyroidism and ophthalmopathy. TCR beta CDR3 sequences were amplified from RNA transcripts. HTBI primers drove first-round RT-PCR of the TCR CDR3. A single record per CDR3 protein comes from TCRdb applying MiXCR to the multiplex PCR reads. The profile covers about half a million distinct CDR3 sequences, with roughly 20% appearing a single time and approximately 26% taken by the ten largest. The source material was blood. These receptors were collected from a young man with Graves' hyperthyroidism.

V and J are TRBV6-2 or TRBV6-3 and TRBJ2-7; D is possibly TRBD1 or TRBD2 (5 bases each). V lost 2 bases to trimming and J lost 6 bases, with 17 bases between them. Germline CDR1 and CDR2: MNHEY and SVGEGT. The length of the CDR3 is 15 residues. The CDR3 region is CASSYPGTESGEQYF. The CDR3 bases are TGTGCCAGCAGTTACCCCGGGACGGAGAGCGGCGAGCAGTACTTC.

This chain links TRBV19 with TRBJ1-5, with D possibly matching TRBD1 (5 bases). Germline V lookup: CDR1 LNHDA, CDR2 SQIVND (reference sequence). The CDR3 has 13 amino acids. V was trimmed by 9 bases and J by 5 bases, leaving 14 bases between them. The CDR3 DNA sequence: TGTGCCAGCCGGGGCAGGGAGGATCAGCCCCAGCATTTT. It yields the protein CASRGREDQPQHF.

This clonotype was counted at least ten times. The rearrangement joins TRBV12-3 or TRBV12-4 to TRBJ2-5; no firm D call. The CDR3 contains 14 residues. V lost 1 base to trimming and J lost 1 base, with 7 bases between them. The CDR3 DNA follows: TGTGCCAGCAGTTTAGAGTATCTCCAAGAGACCCAGTACTTC. It yields the protein CASSLEYLQETQYF.

This clonotype was found many times. The chain joins TRBV20-1 to TRBJ1-2; no reliable D call. The V gene lost 5 bases and the J gene lost 4 bases, with 2 bases spanning the gap. Germline V CDR1 and CDR2: DFQATT, SNEGSKA (reference sequence). The CDR3 contains 9 residues. The CDR3, as DNA: TGCAGTGCTCCCTATGGCTACACCTTC. This codes for CSAPYGYTF.

The chain couples TRBV5-6 to TRBJ1-5, with 7 bases lining up with TRBD1. This CDR3 has 16 residues. From germline, CDR1 is SGHDT and CDR2 YYEEEE. The V gene end was trimmed by 4 bases and the J gene end by 2 bases; junction bases not matched to a gene: 9. As DNA, the CDR3 is TGTGCCAGCAGCCCGGGACAGTTTCTGGGCAATCAGCCCCAGCATTTT. Translated: CASSPGQFLGNQPQHF.

This rearrangement joins TRBV12-3 or TRBV12-4 to TRBJ2-5; 7 bases match TRBD1. This CDR3 region has 15 residues. J was trimmed by 1 base and V by 5 bases; bases with no gene match: 7. The CDR3 DNA follows: TGTGCCAGCAGTCCATCGGGACAGATCCAAGAGACCCAGTACTTC. Translating gives CASSPSGQIQETQYF.

The chain joins TRBV5-1 to TRBJ2-5; no clear D gene. Trimming took off 0 bases at V and 6 bases at J, with 9 bases between the two ends. This CDR3 comprises 13 residues. CDR1 and CDR2 from the germline V gene are SGHRS and YFSETQ. The CDR3 sequence is CASSLGSEQTQYF. The CDR3 bases are TGCGCCAGCAGCTTGGGCAGCGAGCAGACCCAGTACTTC.

The rearrangement uses TRBV7-9 and TRBJ1-1; D remains unclear. Trimming removed 5 bases from V and 4 bases from J, with 14 bases in between. Germline V lookup: CDR1 SEHNR, CDR2 FQNEAQ (reference sequence). This CDR3 has 14 residues. For the CDR3, the DNA is TGTGCCAGCAGCCCCGGTGAGTGGAGCACTGAAGCTTTCTTT. It encodes CASSPGEWSTEAFF.

This clonotype has a count of ten or more. J is TRBJ1-3 and V is TRBV12-3 or TRBV12-4; TRBD1 agrees at 9 bases. V dropped 3 bases and J dropped 8; count of bases not matched to a gene: 5. The CDR3 is 14 amino acids. CDR3 amino acids: CASSLPGTGYTIYF. CDR3 coding DNA: TGTGCCAGCAGTTTGCCTGGGACAGGGTACACCATATATTTT.

This clonotype was seen a few times. This CDR3 is CASSLWTLLGDSTGELFF. CDR3 bases: TGTGCCAGCAGCTTATGGACACTCTTAGGGGATTCCACCGGGGAGCTGTTTTTT. This rearrangement joins TRBV11-2 to TRBJ2-2; D is perhaps TRBD1 (5 bases). V was clipped by 2 bases and J by 4 bases, with 20 bases between them. The CDR3 spans 18 residues. The germline CDR1 and CDR2 sequences are SGHAT and FQNNGV.

Turning to this clonotype: A much larger clone differs by one base, so this may be a read error. The V gene is TRBV4-1, the J gene TRBJ1-2; 10 positions agree with TRBD1. Germline CDR1 MGHRA, CDR2 YSYEKL. The CDR3 is made up of 15 amino acids. The CDR3 nucleotides read TGCGCCAGCAGCCTACGGACAGGGGGAGACTATGGCTGCACCTTC. Translating gives CASSLRTGGDYGCTF.

This clonotype was seen at least ten times. Here the CDR3 DNA reads TGTGCCAGCAGTTACCTTGGGACAATCCACGAGCAGTACTTC. This encodes CASSYLGTIHEQYF. V is TRBV6-5 and J is TRBJ2-7, with D perhaps matching TRBD1 (6 bases). The CDR3 totals 14 residues. V was cut by 2 bases and J by 5 bases, with 13 bases left in between. Germline CDR1 MNHEY, CDR2 SVGAGI.

In this sample, this clonotype turned up many times. This sequence joins TRBV2 and TRBJ1-5; the match to TRBD1 covers 7 bases. V shed 6 bases and J 7 bases; nucleotides not matched to a gene: 12. CDR1 and CDR2 (germline): SNHLY, FYNNEI. The CDR3 contains 15 residues. The CDR3, as DNA: TGTGCCAGCAGGAGGGACAGCCTAAATGTACAGCCCCAGCATTTT. Translated, it gives CASRRDSLNVQPQHF. Together with reference TRBV2 and TRBJ1-5, the CDR3 gives the full variable domain: EPEVTQTPSHQVTQMGQEVILRCVPISNHLYFYWYRQILGQKVEFLVSFYNNEISEKSEIFDDQFSVERPDGSNFTLKIRSTKLEDSAMYFCASRRDSLNVQPQHFGDGTRLSIL.

This chain connects TRBV30 to TRBJ1-1; TRBD1 is a possible D gene (5 bases). This CDR3 region has 15 residues. V was shortened by 4 bases and J by 1 base, with 16 bases between the two germline ends. The germline V gene has CDR1 GTSNPN and CDR2 SVGIG (reference sequence). The CDR3 is CAWTPLGRANTEAFF. DNA for the CDR3: TGTGCCTGGACCCCCTTGGGCAGGGCGAACACTGAAGCTTTCTTT.

V is TRBV11-2 and J is TRBJ1-2; TRBD1 matches 9 bases. The CDR3 consists of 14 residues. The trim removed 0 bases at V and 9 bases at J, leaving 5 bases unmatched. CDR1 and CDR2 from the germline V gene are SGHAT and FQNNGV. The CDR3 sequence is CASSLDPTGGRYTF. The CDR3 region has the DNA TGTGCCAGCAGCTTAGATCCGACAGGGGGACGCTACACCTTC.

The table lists this clonotype with many counts. The chain recombines TRBV7-9 with TRBJ2-7; D gene unclear. Germline-derived CDR1 and CDR2 are SEHNR and FQNEAQ (reference sequence). Trimming pared 5 bases from V and 0 bases from J, leaving 11 bases between. CDR3 length: 14 amino acids. DNA of the CDR3: TGTGCCAGCAGCCCCGCCGGGTTCTCCTACGAGCAGTACTTC. This encodes CASSPAGFSYEQYF.

This clonotype was detected many times. This rearrangement joins TRBV12-3 or TRBV12-4 to TRBJ2-7, with a possible D match to TRBD2 (5 bases). CDR3 length: 12 residues. V gave up 3 bases and J gave up 3 bases, with 6 bases separating them. The CDR3 bases are TGTGCCAGCAGTTTTGAGGGCTACGAGCAGTACTTC. Translated, it gives CASSFEGYEQYF.

The genes are TRBV6-1 and TRBJ1-2; no firm D call. The CDR3 is 13 amino acids. CDR1 is MNHNS and CDR2 is SASEGT in the germline V gene. V was pared by 2 bases and J by 1 base, with 5 bases between. The CDR3 here is CASSEFSNYGYTF. CDR3 bases: TGTGCCAGCAGTGAATTCAGTAACTATGGCTACACCTTC.

The chain uses TRBV29-1 and TRBJ1-1, with D possibly matching TRBD1 (5 bases). CDR3 length: 16 residues. Germline V gene sequence: CDR1 SQVTM, CDR2 ANQGSEA. Trimming took 4 bases from V and 7 from J, leaving 25 bases between them. The CDR3, as DNA: TGCAGCGTTGTGGGGGATCTTCTGCGCTCCAGCAATGAAGCTTTCTTT. This codes for CSVVGDLLRSSNEAFF.

This rearrangement joins TRBV4-2 to TRBJ1-5; a weak D match, TRBD1 (6 bases). CDR3 length: 18 residues. V lost 0 bases and J lost 0, with 15 bases in between. The V gene's germline CDR1 is LGHNA and CDR2 YNFKEQ. This chain's CDR3 is CASSQDIGTRHSNQPQHF. CDR3 nucleotide sequence: TGTGCCAGCAGCCAAGATATAGGGACACGCCATAGCAATCAGCCCCAGCATTTT.